The following is a T cell receptor beta chain sequence with its context. In this sample, this clonotype turned up a few times. Its antigen is still unknown. One base away there is no much larger clone; base qualities are not given. What this sample's treatment or condition label stands for: allogeneic hematopoietic cell transplantation with graft depleted of TCRalphabeta T cells and CD19 B cells. Transplant recipients were children who received TCRalphabeta/CD19-depleted allogeneic hematopoietic cell grafts. Library generation was performed with PCR. Instrument used: Illumina HiSeq 2500. TCR library preparation used molecular barcoding, with unique molecular identifiers applied to normalize quantification of the TCRbeta repertoire. TCRdb reanalyzed the raw reads on its own, using fastp at Q25 for trimming and MiXCR for clone calling, and kept in-frame beta chains. CDR3 protein duplicates are merged, each entry listing the most common genes and DNA. The sample table holds about 580,000 distinct CDR3 sequences, of which over 25% were seen once. The ten largest clones capture 36% of the sample.

V loses 1 base of germline sequence and J loses 6 bases, and the interval between the two ends is 8 bases. CDR1 and CDR2 (SNHLY, FYNNEI) derive from the germline V gene. The cysteine opens and the phenylalanine closes a CDR3 of 13 amino acids. Just the 39-base CDR3 DNA is kept, in frame starting at base 1. The data originate from a study of T-cell reconstitution after alpha-beta-depleted transplantation in children (dated by TCRdb to 2016 to 2017). About the study as a whole: Using TCR repertoire profiling, the study followed T-cell immune reconstitution in a quantitative way in children after TCRalphabeta/CD19-depleted allogeneic hematopoietic cell transplantation.

Overall study results and their limits: In some patients, the high TCRbeta diversity seen at day 60 was put down to recipient T cells and intrathymic progenitors that had survived conditioning. The apparently early alphabetaT-cell count recovery about two months after transplant was reportedly dependent on only several hundred rapidly expanded clones derived from non-depleted graft cells. Hyperexpanded clone frequencies declined over subsequent months; after one year, T-cell counts and TCRbeta diversity were mostly attributed to newly produced T cells.

Recombination joined TRBV2 with TRBJ2-3, with the D gene uncertain. This sequence was found in a boy in the first two years of life with Wiskott-Aldrich syndrome, due to receive a stem cell transplant. Sequencing used PBMCs, obtained before TCRalphabeta/CD19-depleted stem cell transplant. The nucleotides read TGTGCCAGCAGTGAAGACATAACTGATACGCAGTATTTT. This codes for CASSEDITDTQYF.